This TCR beta chain was documented in a study of control samples from healthy donors and cancer patients. Sequenced by immunoSEQ multiplex PCR; TCRdb stores in-frame clones only, minus some. The sample consists of 100,000 to 150,000 clones, over 75% of them appearing once. V lost 7 bases, J lost 0 bases, and 10 bases lay in between. Germline CDR1 reads MNHEY; CDR2 reads SVGAGI. The CDR3 loop spans 14 amino acids. The rearrangement joins TRBV6-5 to TRBJ1-3; perhaps TRBD1 as D (5 bases). Sequencing was done on a sample of blood. This receptor was taken from a man aged 18 to 30 in good health. The CDR3 here is CASKGLYSGNTIYF. The CDR3 DNA follows: TGTGCCAGCAAGGGACTATACTCTGGAAACACCATATATTTT.